This T cell receptor (beta chain) is from a study of cytomegalovirus exposure and HLA in healthy donors. CDR1 and CDR2 from the germline V gene are SGHRS and YFSETQ. This CDR3 comprises 13 residues. V lost 3 bases to trimming and J lost 1 base, with 8 bases between them. PCR involved 60 Vbeta and 13 Jbeta primers. Here immunoSEQ multiplex PCR was the method, and the copy in TCRdb shows in-frame clones only, minus some. The table shows about 180,000 clones, with 77% occurring only once. A word on this clone: Its antigen is unknown.

Study-wide results and limits: An analysis was carried out at a later point. It showed that HLA-associated TCR beta chains were more clonally expanded than equally common non-associated chains. Segments of the TCR beta V type were, in most cases, productive about 87% or about 30% of the time in an earlier analysis. Most subjects had HLA-A and HLA-B alleles reportedly predicted accurately by TCR beta sequences.

Sequencing was carried out using PBMCs. The clonotype was recovered from a woman in her fifties or sixties in good health and CMV-seropositive. The chain uses TRBV5-1 and TRBJ2-7, with D possibly being TRBD2 (6 bases). The CDR3 loop reads CASSYGGSYEQYF. CDR3 in DNA: TGCGCCAGCAGCTACGGGGGATCCTACGAGCAGTACTTC.